This is a list of T cell receptor beta chains from one sample in a study of T-cell memory formation after mild COVID-19. One entry per CDR3 protein, called by TCRdb with MiXCR from the 5' RACE reads. The data show fewer than 600,000 distinct CDR3 sequences, about 20% seen once. Sequencing was performed on PBMCs or a T cell subset sorted from them (not recorded which). The receptor source for this set is an adult woman who had mild COVID-19 (a few samples of this study predate the infection). Cell type and time point are not known. Both conserved end residues are part of each CDR3. A D gene is named only where the DNA matches it firmly. Rows may omit the clone size; those that give it use once, few, many or a size class.

size,J,V,D,CDR3,DNA
-,TRBJ2-2,TRBV6-2/TRBV6-3,-,CAPKPFRQGSLSTGELFF,TGTGCCCCAAAGCCCTTCCGGCAGGGGTCCTTAAGCACCGGGGAGCTGTTTTTT
few,TRBJ2-3,TRBV4-2,TRBD2,CASSQDKLAGGISADTQYF,TGTGCCAGCAGCCAAGATAAGCTAGCGGGGGGCATATCAGCAGATACGCAGTATTTT
few,TRBJ2-7,TRBV29-1,-,CSVGHTSYEQYF,TGCAGCGTGGGCCACACGTCCTACGAGCAGTACTTC
-,TRBJ2-2,TRBV15,TRBD1,CATSSDRGNTGELFF,TGTGCCACCAGCAGCGACAGGGGTAACACCGGGGAGCTGTTTTTT
-,TRBJ2-7,TRBV5-1,TRBD2,CASSSYGLAGLAYEQYF,TGCGCCAGCAGCTCATACGGACTAGCGGGCCTCGCCTACGAGCAGTACTTC
few,TRBJ2-2,TRBV7-2,-,CASSLWASTGELFF,TGTGCCAGCAGCTTATGGGCGAGCACCGGGGAGCTGTTTTTT
many,TRBJ2-1,TRBV4-2,-,CASSQEMTASYNEQFF,TGTGCCAGCAGCCAAGAGATGACTGCCTCCTACAATGAGCAGTTCTTC
-,TRBJ1-1,TRBV19,-,CASSMGQRYTEAFF,TGTGCCAGTAGTATGGGGCAGAGGTACACTGAAGCTTTCTTT
few,TRBJ2-5,TRBV20-1,TRBD2,CSARRTSGGAETQYF,TGCAGTGCTAGGAGGACTAGCGGGGGGGCTGAGACCCAGTACTTC
-,TRBJ2-1,TRBV12-3/TRBV12-4,TRBD2,CASRTRPGLADAEGQFF,TGTGCCAGCAGGACCCGACCGGGACTAGCGGATGCCGAGGGGCAGTTCTTC
-,TRBJ2-1,TRBV4-3,-,CASSQAYGSSYNEQFF,TGCGCCAGCAGCCAAGCCTACGGTAGCTCCTACAATGAGCAGTTCTTC
few,TRBJ2-1,TRBV5-1,-,CASSLVQWRADNEQFF,TGCGCCAGCAGCTTGGTTCAGTGGAGGGCAGACAATGAGCAGTTCTTC
few,TRBJ2-3,TRBV11-2,TRBD2,CASSPRAAGADTQYF,TGTGCCAGCAGCCCCCGGGCAGCGGGGGCAGATACGCAGTATTTT
many,TRBJ2-5,TRBV5-4,-,CASRKGRDEKETQYF,TGTGCCAGCAGGAAAGGCCGGGACGAAAAAGAGACCCAGTACTTC
few,TRBJ1-2,TRBV18,TRBD1,CASSPQTGRGGYTF,TGTGCCAGCTCACCACAGACAGGGAGAGGTGGCTACACCTTC
-,TRBJ2-2,TRBV20-1,-,CSARDPGANTGELFF,TGCAGTGCTAGAGATCCAGGAGCGAACACCGGGGAGCTGTTTTTT
-,TRBJ1-2,TRBV6-5,TRBD1,CASSYSGQGALDYGYTF,TGTGCCAGCAGTTACTCGGGACAGGGGGCGCTTGACTATGGCTACACCTTC
-,TRBJ2-7,TRBV18,-,CASSSGISETYEQYF,TGTGCCAGCTCATCGGGTATTTCCGAAACCTACGAGCAGTACTTC
many,TRBJ1-2,TRBV7-2,TRBD1,CASSFGTGDGGYTF,TGTGCCAGCAGTTTTGGGACAGGGGATGGTGGCTACACCTTC
-,TRBJ1-4,TRBV7-9,-,CASSDLGGESEKLFF,TGTGCCAGCAGCGACCTTGGGGGGGAGTCGGAAAAACTGTTTTTT
-,TRBJ2-1,TRBV19,TRBD1,CASSGPTGGNEQFF,TGTGCCAGTAGTGGTCCGACAGGGGGCAATGAGCAGTTCTTC
few,TRBJ2-2,TRBV6-5,TRBD1,CASSSDRGKTGELFF,TGTGCCAGCAGTTCCGACAGGGGAAAAACCGGGGAGCTGTTTTTT
few,TRBJ1-1,TRBV5-4,TRBD1,CASSLPDDRGMNTEAFF,TGTGCCAGCAGCCTACCAGATGACAGGGGAATGAACACTGAAGCTTTCTTT
many,TRBJ2-7,TRBV12-3/TRBV12-4,-,CASSDGGLGYEQYF,TGTGCCAGCAGCGATGGGGGATTGGGGTACGAGCAGTACTTC
few,TRBJ2-5,TRBV5-5,TRBD1,CASSMQGVLETQYF,TGTGCCAGCAGTATGCAGGGGGTATTAGAGACCCAGTACTTC
few,TRBJ2-1,TRBV7-2,TRBD2,CASSLLAGVKFF,TGTGCCAGCAGCTTGTTAGCGGGAGTGAAGTTCTTC
-,TRBJ1-2,TRBV7-9,-,CASSFRPTGIYGYTF,TGTGCCAGCAGCTTTAGACCAACAGGGATCTATGGCTACACCTTC
few,TRBJ2-7,TRBV5-1,-,CASSSDFSIEQYF,TGCGCCAGCAGTTCGGACTTCTCCATCGAGCAGTACTTC